This T cell receptor (beta chain) was documented in a study of T cells after posttransplantation cyclophosphamide. This clone was detected ten times or more. Assay: immunoSEQ multiplex PCR; the TCRdb copy retains only in-frame clones and omits some. The repertoire consists of fewer than 40,000 clones, none detected only once. This CDR3 spans 19 amino acids. Trimming cost V 4 bases and J 2 bases; bases outside gene matches: 17. The V gene's germline CDR1 is SGHDN and CDR2 FVKESK. V gene TRBV14 combines with J gene TRBJ2-5; 9 bases map to TRBD2. This clonotype was sampled from a woman in her forties or fifties in good health and a related stem cell transplant donor. Material for sequencing was PBMCs. CDR3 in DNA: TGTGCCAGCAGCCCTAGCAAGGTAGCGGGGGTTATGAGACAAGAGACCCAGTACTTC. As protein: CASSPSKVAGVMRQETQYF.